This TCR beta chain is drawn from a study of T cells in Graves' hyperthyroidism and ophthalmopathy. Notes on the study in general: For ophthalmopathy, model prediction preceded onset by a median roughly 5.9 months.

This clonotype was seen only a few times. The antigen remains undetermined. Germline V gene data show CDR1 as MRHNA and CDR2 as SNTAGT. The CDR3 extends over 17 amino acids. V was pared by 3 bases and J by 7 bases, with 11 bases of the junction left unmatched. TCR beta CDR3 region amplification was performed from RNA transcripts. The TCR CDR3 was amplified in a first-round RT-PCR using the HTBI primer set. TCRdb itself ran the multiplex PCR reads through MiXCR, one entry per CDR3 protein. Among around 350,000 distinct CDR3 sequences listed, about 18% were seen once. The V call is TRBV6-4, the J call TRBJ2-7; TRBD2 matches 14 bases. Sequenced input: blood. The source of this sequence is a woman aged 18-29 years with Graves' hyperthyroidism. CDR3 bases: TGTGCCAGCAGTGAATCGAGGAGACTAGCGGGGGGGGGAGAGCAGTACTTC. Protein sequence: CASSESRRLAGGGEQYF.